This TCR beta chain was documented in a study of early T cells in non-severe SARS-CoV-2 infection. Turning to the study itself: Bulk RNA from unsorted whole blood was sequenced; chains were unpaired.

TCRdb fed the 5' RACE reads into MiXCR, producing one record per CDR3 protein. The top ten clones hold around 4.3% of a sample with over 80,000 distinct CDR3 sequences, more than 10% of them seen once. Germline CDR1 and CDR2: SGDLS and YYNGEE. With 2 bases clipped from V and 5 bases from J, the junction kept 11 bases outside the gene matches. This CDR3 region has 18 residues. J is TRBJ2-3 and V is TRBV9; the match to TRBD2 covers 13 bases. The specimen comprised whole blood, sampled at baseline. The TCR sequence derives from an adult who was a healthcare worker with PCR-confirmed SARS-CoV-2 infection or an uninfected control (not recorded which). CDR3 region: CASSVPLGLAGELDTQYF. Written as DNA, the CDR3 is TGTGCCAGCAGCGTCCCTCTTGGACTAGCGGGGGAGTTAGATACGCAGTATTTT.